This T cell receptor beta chain was obtained from a study of neurological immune-mediated disorders. From the 5' RACE reads, TCRdb called clonotypes with MiXCR, one entry per CDR3 protein. This table has 16,000 or so distinct CDR3 sequences, approximately 9.1% appearing once. This clonotype was observed at least ten times. Germline V gives CDR1 SQVTM, CDR2 ANQGSEA. Trimming cost V 1 base and J 6 bases, with 8 bases left between them. The CDR3 totals 12 residues. This receptor was taken from a man aged 50-60 years in good health. The rearrangement joins TRBV29-1 to TRBJ2-3, with a possible D match to TRBD2 (6 bases). Material for sequencing was CD8+ T cells from blood. The CDR3 protein is CSVEVAVDTQYF. DNA of the CDR3: TGCAGCGTTGAAGTAGCGGTGGATACGCAGTATTTT.